A single sample gave rise to the 31 T cell receptor beta chains below, sequenced in a study of T cell responses to AZD1222 COVID-19 vaccine. Some clones are missing from TCRdb's copy, which holds only in-frame ones; the method was immunoSEQ multiplex PCR. The data contain about 55,000 clones, roughly three quarters of them singletons. This specimen was peripheral blood, taken 28 days after the second AZD1222 dose. Receptors originate from an adult who received the AZD1222 COVID-19 vaccine.

This rearrangement joins TRBV5-5 to TRBJ2-5, with TRBD2 identical over 13 bases. Germline assignment: CDR1 SGHKS and CDR2 YYEKEE (reference sequence). V dropped 5 bases and J dropped 5; count of bases not matched to a gene: 9. CDR3 length equals 16 residues. CDR3 residues: CASRRGTSGIRETQYF. The DNA of the CDR3 is TGTGCCAGCAGGAGGGGGACTAGCGGGATTCGCGAGACCCAGTACTTC.

The chain recombines TRBV5-6 with TRBJ2-2, with D possibly being TRBD1 (5 bases). CDR3 length: 17 residues. V was trimmed by 2 bases and J by 2 bases, leaving 16 bases between them. Germline CDR1 reads SGHDT; CDR2 reads YYEEEE. The DNA for the CDR3 is TGTGCCAGCAGCTTAATCTCCGGACAAATCAACACCGGGGAGCTGTTTTTT. Its protein is CASSLISGQINTGELFF.

DNA for the CDR3: TGTGCCAGCAGTGCGGGACAGGGGAGGAACACTGAAGCTTTCTTT. Translation: CASSAGQGRNTEAFF. The chain uses TRBV27 and TRBJ1-1, with 10 bases fitting TRBD1. This CDR3 has 15 amino acids. The germline CDR1 and CDR2 sequences are MNHEY and SMNVEV (reference sequence). Unmatched junction bases numbered 4, after V lost 5 bases and J lost 1 base.

This chain uses TRBV6-2 or TRBV6-3 with TRBJ2-1; 8 bases are shared with TRBD1. CDR3 length equals 17 residues. Trimming cost V 5 bases and J 5 bases; bases outside gene matches: 14. Germline CDR1 is MNHEY and CDR2 is SVGEGT. The CDR3 DNA reads TGTGCCAGCAGTCGTCCCGGGACAGGATTCTTTGACAATGAGCAGTTCTTC. It yields the protein CASSRPGTGFFDNEQFF.

The V call is TRBV27, the J call TRBJ2-2, with 12 nucleotides matching TRBD2. Germline values: CDR1 MNHEY, CDR2 SMNVEV (reference sequence). The CDR3 sequence is 15 residues long. Losses at the gene ends were 5 bases for V and 4 bases for J; bases not matched to a gene: 2. CDR3 loop: CASSRLAGATGELFF. For the CDR3, the DNA is TGTGCCAGCAGTAGACTAGCGGGAGCCACCGGGGAGCTGTTTTTT.

V usage is TRBV12-5 and J usage is TRBJ1-2, with D tentatively TRBD1 (5 bases). This CDR3 contains 11 residues. V was trimmed by 4 bases and J by 8 bases, leaving 8 bases between them. The germline CDR1 and CDR2 sequences are LGHNT and FRNRAP. The DNA for the CDR3 is TGTGCTAGTGGTTCGTCAGGGGGCTACACCTTC. This translates into CASGSSGGYTF.

The sample holds one count of this clone. V and J are TRBV7-9 and TRBJ1-1; 7 positions match TRBD1. The CDR3 totals 15 residues. Per germline, CDR1 SEHNR and CDR2 FQNEAQ (reference sequence). Unmatched junction bases numbered 8, after V lost 5 bases and J lost 2 bases. The CDR3 reads CASSAPDRANTEAFF. Here the CDR3 DNA reads TGTGCCAGCAGCGCCCCTGACAGGGCTAACACTGAAGCTTTCTTT.

The genes are TRBV9 and TRBJ1-6; a possible D gene is TRBD1 (6 bases). Trimming cost V 0 bases and J 10 bases, with 8 bases left between them. Germline-derived CDR1 and CDR2 are SGDLS and YYNGEE. This CDR3 contains 13 residues. The CDR3 nucleotides are TGTGCCAGCAGCGTAGGCAGGGGCTCACCCCTCCACTTT. This codes for CASSVGRGSPLHF.

This clone was recorded a few times. The V call is TRBV7-9, the J call TRBJ2-1; 13 bases agree with TRBD2. This CDR3 region has 15 residues. Trimming cost V 1 base and J 6 bases; bases outside gene matches: 0. Germline CDR1 and CDR2: SEHNR and FQNEAQ (reference sequence). As DNA, the CDR3 is TGTGCCAGCAGCTTAGGGACTAGCGGGAGCAATGAGCAGTTCTTC. Translating it yields CASSLGTSGSNEQFF.

The chain couples TRBV28 to TRBJ1-1; D uncertain. This CDR3 region has 13 residues. Germline loops: CDR1 MDHEN, CDR2 SYDVKM. Trimming pared 8 bases from V and 0 bases from J, leaving 10 bases between. CDR3 coding DNA: TGTGCCAGCGGAAACAACATGAACACTGAAGCTTTCTTT. Residues: CASGNNMNTEAFF.

This chain joins TRBV27 and TRBJ2-1; no clear D gene. Germline V gene lookup returns CDR1 MNHEY and CDR2 SMNVEV (reference sequence). This CDR3 is built from 12 residues. The ends were cut back, 4 bases at V and 9 bases at J, with 10 bases in the middle. CDR3 nucleotides: TGTGCCAGCAGTTCTGTGGTTGGTGAGCAGTTCTTC. It codes for CASSSVVGEQFF.

The V call is TRBV5-1, the J call TRBJ2-2; D is unresolved. Between the trimmed V and J ends, which lost 6 bases and 4 bases, there was a span of 28 bases. This CDR3 has 19 amino acids. The V gene's germline CDR1 is SGHRS and CDR2 YFSETQ. Written as DNA, the CDR3 is TGCGCCAGCAAAAGTACCCTACGGGTACCCGGTGGCGGCACCGGGGAGCTGTTTTTT. Amino acids: CASKSTLRVPGGGTGELFF.

V gene TRBV6-1 combines with J gene TRBJ1-4, with 7 nucleotides matching TRBD1. The CDR3 covers 13 residues. The V gene's germline CDR1 is MNHNS and CDR2 SASEGT. V lost 1 base to trimming and J lost 10 bases; unmatched junction nucleotides: 3. As DNA, the CDR3 is TGTGCCAGCAGTGAAGGCAGGGGGGGAAAACTGTTTTTT. As protein: CASSEGRGGKLFF.

V and J are TRBV10-2 and TRBJ2-4; 8 bases agree with TRBD2. Trimming cost V 6 bases and J 8 bases; bases outside gene matches: 6. The CDR3 totals 13 residues. In germline, CDR1 is WSHSY, CDR2 SAAADI. The CDR3 DNA is TGCGCCAGCAGCCGCGGTAGCGGGGACATTCAGTACTTC. This encodes CASSRGSGDIQYF.

This clone was detected only once. The chain joins TRBV7-3 to TRBJ1-1; TRBD1 is a possible D gene (5 bases). The CDR3 is 14 amino acids. V was cut by 5 bases and J by 4 bases, with 14 bases left in between. The germline V gene encodes CDR1 SGHTA and CDR2 FQGTGA. CDR3 in amino acids: CASSIGQSPTEAFF. The CDR3 region has the DNA TGTGCCAGCAGCATCGGACAATCGCCCACTGAAGCTTTCTTT.

This clone was found a few times. The rearrangement links TRBV7-2 to TRBJ1-6; D ambiguous. Trimming left V 4 bases short and J 5 bases short, with 12 bases between. This CDR3 spans 15 amino acids. Germline V lookup: CDR1 SGHTA, CDR2 FQGNSA. In nucleotides, the CDR3 is TGTGCCAGCAGCTCCCTCCGGTCAAATAATTCACCCCTCCACTTT. Amino acid sequence: CASSSLRSNNSPLHF. The full variable domain, with the rest looked up from reference TRBV7-2 and TRBJ1-6, is GAGVSQSPSNKVTEKGKDVELRCDPISGHTALYWYRQSLGQGLEFLIYFQGNSAPDKSGLPSDRFSAERTGGSVSTLTIQRTQQEDSAVYLCASSSLRSNNSPLHFGNGTRLTVT.

In DNA form, the CDR3 reads TGTGCCAGCAGCCAGACGGGGACAGGGCCTGAGATGAGTGCGACCCAGTACTTC. Its protein is CASSQTGTGPEMSATQYF. The rearrangement links TRBV3-1 (or the pseudogene TRBV3-2) to TRBJ2-5; 9 bases are a match to TRBD1. This CDR3 is built from 18 residues. The V segment lost 3 bases and the J segment 7 bases; nucleotides outside the gene matches: 18. The germline V gene has CDR1 LGHDT and CDR2 YNNKEL (reference sequence).

The chain uses TRBV6-4 and TRBJ2-7; D is uncertain. The CDR3 runs to 10 residues. Germline V gives CDR1 MRHNA, CDR2 SNTAGT. Trimming left V 9 bases short and J 4 bases short, with 7 bases between. CDR3 in DNA: TGTGCCAGGGCACCATACGAGCAGTACGTC. This encodes CARAPYEQYV.

This chain joins TRBV5-4 and TRBJ2-3; 7 nucleotides match TRBD1. Unmatched junction bases numbered 6, after V lost 3 bases and J lost 2 bases. Germline V gives CDR1 SGHNT, CDR2 YYREEE (reference sequence). This CDR3 spans 15 amino acids. As DNA, the CDR3 is TGTGCCAGCAGCTCCAGACAGGGACCCACAGATACGCAGTATTTT. Translation gives CASSSRQGPTDTQYF.

The chain carries TRBV5-6 and TRBJ2-5, with 9 bases fitting TRBD1. The CDR3 totals 14 residues. Looked up from germline, CDR1 is SGHDT and CDR2 is YYEEEE. The J segment lost 2 bases and the V segment lost 3 bases, leaving 2 bases of the junction unmatched. The CDR3 DNA reads TGTGCCAGCAGCTCCGGGACAGGGCAAGAGACCCAGTACTTC. It encodes CASSSGTGQETQYF. The full variable domain, with the rest looked up from reference TRBV5-6 and TRBJ2-5, is DAGVTQSPTHLIKTRGQQVTLRCSPKSGHDTVSWYQQALGQGPQFIFQYYEEEERQRGNFPDRFSGHQFPNYSSELNVNALLLGDSALYLCASSSGTGQETQYFGPGTRLLVL.

V is TRBV6-1 and J is TRBJ2-7; D unclear. The CDR3 extends over 15 amino acids. V was cut by 3 bases and J by 2 bases, with 14 bases left in between. The germline V gene encodes CDR1 MNHNS and CDR2 SASEGT. The CDR3 DNA follows: TGTGCCAGCAGTGACGTTCTGGACGGACCCTACGAGCAGTACTTC. Translation gives CASSDVLDGPYEQYF.

This chain links TRBV7-9 with TRBJ1-5; TRBD1 might be the D (5 bases). Deletions cut 5 bases from V and 3 bases from J, with 14 bases between. In germline, CDR1 is SEHNR, CDR2 FQNEAQ (reference sequence). The CDR3 has 15 amino acids. The CDR3 sequence: CASSRGVGVNQPQHF. The DNA of the CDR3 is TGTGCCAGCAGCCGAGGGGTCGGTGTCAATCAGCCCCAGCATTTT.

The J gene is TRBJ1-1, the V gene TRBV10-2, with TRBD1 as a possible D gene (5 bases). V lost 8 bases, J lost 10 bases, and 14 bases lay in between. Germline values: CDR1 WSHSY, CDR2 SAAADI. The CDR3 is 11 residues long. In nucleotides, the CDR3 is TGCGCCAGCGGGTTGGCAGGGCCAGCTTTCTTT. It yields the protein CASGLAGPAFF.

The gene calls are TRBV6-2 or TRBV6-3 and TRBJ2-5; TRBD1 is a possible D gene (5 bases). The germline CDR1 and CDR2 sequences are MNHEY and SVGEGT. The CDR3 is 15 amino acids. Deletions cut 2 bases from V and 5 bases from J, with 15 bases between. CDR3 DNA: TGTGCCAGCAGTTACCGGGCAGGGTTGTTGGAGACCCAGTACTTC. It encodes CASSYRAGLLETQYF.

This clone showed up just once. The chain is built from TRBV7-2 and TRBJ1-1, with TRBD1 matching over 7 bases. Trimming removed 5 bases from V and 0 bases from J; junction bases left unmatched: 6. Germline V gives CDR1 SGHTA, CDR2 FQGNSA. The CDR3 sequence is 15 residues long. The CDR3 loop reads CASSQPGQLNTEAFF. For the CDR3, the DNA is TGTGCCAGCAGCCAACCGGGACAGTTGAACACTGAAGCTTTCTTT.

This clone was seen only a few times. This sequence joins TRBV7-9 and TRBJ2-2; maybe TRBD1 (6 bases). Per germline, CDR1 SEHNR and CDR2 FQNEAQ (reference sequence). CDR3 size: 16 residues. V was trimmed by 5 bases and J by 1 base, leaving 14 bases between them. As DNA, the CDR3 is TGTGCCAGCAGCGAGGACAGCACGGGGAACACCGGGGAGCTGTTTTTT. It yields the protein CASSEDSTGNTGELFF.

V and J are TRBV11-2 and TRBJ2-1; D unclear. In germline, CDR1 is SGHAT, CDR2 FQNNGV. The V end lost 0 bases, the J end lost 12 bases, and 12 bases lay between the germline ends. The CDR3 is made up of 13 amino acids. The CDR3 nucleotides read TGTGCCAGCAGCTTAGACGGAAGCGTGGGGCAGTTCTTC. Protein sequence: CASSLDGSVGQFF.

Only one count was recorded for this clone. The chain employs TRBV6-5 and TRBJ1-5, with 9 bases lining up with TRBD1. The V gene's germline CDR1 is MNHEY and CDR2 SVGAGI. V shed 6 bases and J 4 bases; nucleotides not matched to a gene: 4. CDR3 length: 14 amino acids. The chain's CDR3 is CASRRTGVNQPQHF. The CDR3 nucleotides read TGTGCCAGCAGGAGGACAGGGGTTAATCAGCCCCAGCATTTT.

This clone showed up just a few times. The junction departs from germline at one end; a sequencing error may be responsible. The chain couples TRBV27 to TRBJ1-6; no clear D. Looked up from germline, CDR1 is MNHEY and CDR2 is SMNVEV (reference sequence). This CDR3 is 14 amino acids long. Written as DNA, the CDR3 is TGTGCCAGCACTTTAATTGGGTCCCGGTCACCCCTCCACTTT. Protein sequence: CASTLIGSRSPLHF.

This chain connects TRBV5-8 to TRBJ2-2; no clear D. Trimming took off 6 bases at V and 5 bases at J, with 14 bases between the two ends. The CDR3 runs to 14 residues. Germline values: CDR1 SGHTS, CDR2 YDEGEE. CDR3 amino acids: CASNGVIETGELFF. As DNA, the CDR3 is TGTGCCAGCAACGGAGTAATTGAGACCGGGGAGCTGTTTTTT.

V gene TRBV10-3 combines with J gene TRBJ2-1; D may be TRBD2 (5 bases). CDR1 is ENHRY, CDR2 SYGVKD, per germline. V shed 6 bases and J shed 4 bases, with 13 bases lying between them. The CDR3 runs to 14 residues. CDR3 sequence: CAIRGDQKYNEQFF. The CDR3 DNA follows: TGTGCCATCAGGGGAGACCAGAAATACAATGAGCAGTTCTTC.